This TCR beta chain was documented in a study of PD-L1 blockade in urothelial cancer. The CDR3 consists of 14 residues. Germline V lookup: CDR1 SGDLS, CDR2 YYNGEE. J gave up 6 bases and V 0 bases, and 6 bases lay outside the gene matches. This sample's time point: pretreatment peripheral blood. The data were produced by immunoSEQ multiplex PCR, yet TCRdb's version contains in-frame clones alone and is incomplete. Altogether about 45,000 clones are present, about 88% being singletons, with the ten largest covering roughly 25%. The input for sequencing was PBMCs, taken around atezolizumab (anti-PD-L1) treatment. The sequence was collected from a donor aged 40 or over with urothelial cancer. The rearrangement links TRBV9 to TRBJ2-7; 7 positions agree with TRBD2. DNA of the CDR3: TGTGCCAGCAGCGTAGAACTCTGGGAGGGCGAGCAGTACTTC. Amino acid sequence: CASSVELWEGEQYF.